Presented here are 21 T cell receptor beta chains from one specimen sequenced in a study of OX40 agonist ivuxolimab in advanced cancers. Sequencing used immunoSEQ multiplex PCR; TCRdb keeps in-frame clones, though not all of them. Of around 59,000 clones in the sample, approximately 89% were seen once. The source was CD4+ or CD8+ T cells sorted from blood, collected in a trial of the OX40 agonist ivuxolimab. Every receptor here comes from an adult with an advanced solid tumor such as melanoma, head and neck, liver or kidney cancer.

The V call is TRBV18, the J call TRBJ1-4, with TRBD1 matching 10 bases. The V segment lost 3 bases and the J segment 7 bases; nucleotides outside the gene matches: 8. The CDR3 runs 16 residues. Germline lookup yields CDR1 KGHSH and CDR2 LQKENI. The CDR3 nucleotides are TGTGCCAGCTCACCCGTTGGACAGGGGGGCTCTGAAAAACTGTTTTTT. Protein sequence: CASSPVGQGGSEKLFF.

The chain carries TRBV7-3 and TRBJ2-3; 10 nucleotides align to TRBD1. The V and J ends lost 5 bases and 4 bases, in that order; junction bases with no gene match: 6. Looked up from germline, CDR1 is SGHTA and CDR2 is FQGTGA. The CDR3 sequence is 15 residues long. The CDR3 sequence is CASSVGQGFADTQYF. CDR3 in DNA: TGTGCCAGCAGCGTGGGACAGGGGTTTGCAGATACGCAGTATTTT.

The CDR3 DNA reads TGTGCCGGTGACAGGGAATACACAGATACGCAGTATTTT. Amino acids: CAGDREYTDTQYF. This chain links TRBV7-9 with TRBJ2-3; TRBD1 matches at 7 bases. The CDR3 extends over 13 amino acids. Germline values: CDR1 SEHNR, CDR2 FQNEAQ (reference sequence). The trim removed 11 bases at V and 2 bases at J, leaving 7 bases unmatched.

Written as DNA, the CDR3 is TGTGCCAGTAGTCCGACTAGCTTGGGCACAGATACGCAGTATTTT. Its translation: CASSPTSLGTDTQYF. The chain combines TRBV19 with TRBJ2-3; 7 bases are a match to TRBD2. This CDR3 is built from 15 residues. Germline CDR1 and CDR2: LNHDA and SQIVND (reference sequence). The V and J ends lost 5 bases and 1 base, in that order; junction bases with no gene match: 6.

This clone was recorded only once. The gene calls are TRBV10-3 and TRBJ2-3; 9 bases are a match to TRBD2. V gave up 5 bases and J gave up 3 bases; unmatched junction bases: 3. Germline V gene lookup returns CDR1 ENHRY and CDR2 SYGVKD. The CDR3 runs to 14 residues. The CDR3 reads CAISLAGETDTQYF. As DNA, the CDR3 is TGTGCCATCAGTTTAGCGGGAGAGACAGATACGCAGTATTTT.

The chain combines TRBV7-9 with TRBJ1-6, with TRBD1 identical over 8 bases. Germline loops: CDR1 SEHNR, CDR2 FQNEAQ (reference sequence). Unmatched junction bases numbered 5, after V lost 0 bases and J lost 10 bases. This CDR3 is built from 15 residues. CDR3 in amino acids: CASSLATGAFSPLHF. The CDR3 nucleotides read TGTGCCAGCAGCTTAGCGACAGGGGCCTTCTCACCCCTCCACTTT.

The chain links TRBV4-1 to TRBJ2-3; TRBD2 is a possible D gene (6 bases). The CDR3 contains 15 residues. Per germline, CDR1 MGHRA and CDR2 YSYEKL. Deletions cut 1 base from V and 4 bases from J, with 12 bases between. The CDR3: CASSQAGLSADTQYF. CDR3 coding DNA: TGCGCCAGCAGCCAAGCGGGACTGTCAGCAGATACGCAGTATTTT.

This clone appeared a single time. V usage is TRBV21-1 and J usage is TRBJ2-4; the table's D gene call, TRBD2, was not cross checked with the DNA. TRBV21-1 is tagged as a pseudogene. The CDR3 contains 15 residues. The CDR3 reads CASSKKGTGGNIQYF. The DNA for the CDR3 is TGTGCCAGCAGCAAAAAGGGGACGGGGGGAAACATTCAGTACTTC.

The CDR3 reads CASSADGISSYEQYF. CDR3 in DNA: TGCGCCAGCAGCGCCGATGGCATTTCGTCCTACGAGCAGTACTTC. The V gene is TRBV10-1, the J gene TRBJ2-7; the D is unclear. This CDR3 has 15 amino acids. V was cut by 6 bases and J by 1 base, with 16 bases left in between. CDR1 is WNHNN and CDR2 is SYGVQD in the germline V gene (reference sequence).

The CDR3 is CASSPRGEGADEQFF. The CDR3 DNA reads as TGTGCCAGCAGCCCGCGGGGCGAGGGGGCGGATGAGCAGTTCTTC. The rearrangement joins TRBV7-3 to TRBJ2-1, with D possibly TRBD1 on 7 matching bases. The ends were cut back, 5 bases at V and 8 bases at J, with 19 bases in the middle. The CDR3 is made up of 15 amino acids. Germline V CDR1 and CDR2: SGHTA, FQGTGA. Based on the CDR3 plus reference TRBV7-3 and TRBJ2-1, the full variable domain is GAGVSQTPSNKVTEKGKYVELRCDPISGHTALYWYRQSLGQGPEFLIYFQGTGAADDSGLPNDRFFAVRPEGSVSTLKIQRTERGDSAVYLCASSPRGEGADEQFFGPGTRLTVL.

This chain connects TRBV30 to TRBJ2-2, with TRBD2 matching 13 bases. The germline gives CDR1 GTSNPN, CDR2 SVGIG (reference sequence). V dropped 2 bases and J dropped 6; count of bases not matched to a gene: 6. The CDR3 totals 16 residues. CDR3 sequence (DNA): TGTGCCTGGAGTTCAGGACTAGCGGGAGACCCCGGGGAGCTGTTTTTT. This translates into CAWSSGLAGDPGELFF.

The chain links TRBV5-1 to TRBJ1-3; D not certain. Germline CDR1 reads SGHRS; CDR2 reads YFSETQ. Trimming pared 0 bases from V and 0 bases from J, leaving 4 bases between. CDR3 size: 14 residues. The CDR3 nucleotides are TGCGCCAGCAGCTTGGGAGTCTCTGGAAACACCATATATTTT. It encodes CASSLGVSGNTIYF. Looking up the rest from reference TRBV5-1 and TRBJ1-3 gives the full variable domain: KAGVTQTPRYLIKTRGQQVTLSCSPISGHRSVSWYQQTPGQGLQFLFEYFSETQRNKGNFPGRFSGRQFSNSRSEMNVSTLELGDSALYLCASSLGVSGNTIYFGEGSWLTVV.

The J gene is TRBJ2-7, the V gene TRBV4-3, with D perhaps matching TRBD1 (5 bases). CDR1 is LGHNA and CDR2 is YSLEER in the germline V gene. Trimming took off 4 bases at V and 3 bases at J, with 16 bases between the two ends. CDR3 length: 15 residues. The CDR3 DNA sequence: TGCGCCAGCAGCCGAAGCCCAGACAGCCTCTACGAGCAGTACTTC. This codes for CASSRSPDSLYEQYF.

This clone is classed as medium-sized (0.01 to 0.1%). This chain connects TRBV6-6 to TRBJ1-3; a weak D match, TRBD1 (6 bases). V dropped 7 bases and J dropped 0 bases, with 10 bases sitting between them. CDR1 and CDR2 (germline): MNHNY, SVGAGI (reference sequence). The CDR3 is 14 amino acids. CDR3 sequence (DNA): TGTGCCAGCACGAGGGGGAACTCTGGAAACACCATATATTTT. It translates to CASTRGNSGNTIYF.

The gene calls are TRBV28 and TRBJ2-2; 8 nucleotides align to TRBD1. Germline CDR1 is MDHEN and CDR2 is SYDVKM. This CDR3 comprises 16 residues. V gave up 3 bases and J gave up 1 base; unmatched junction bases: 4. CDR3 residues: CASSLDRVRNTGELFF. The CDR3 region has the DNA TGTGCCAGCAGTTTGGACAGGGTACGGAACACCGGGGAGCTGTTTTTT. Drawing the rest from reference TRBV28 and TRBJ2-2, the complete variable domain is DVKVTQSSRYLVKRTGEKVFLECVQDMDHENMFWYRQDPGLGLRLIYFSYDVKMKEKGDIPEGYSVSREKKERFSLILESASTNQTSMYLCASSLDRVRNTGELFFGEGSRLTVL.

CDR3 nucleotides: TGTGCCATCACCGCGGGACAGGGTGGGGTCAATGAGCAGTTCTTC. Translated: CAITAGQGGVNEQFF. The rearrangement uses TRBV10-3 and TRBJ2-1, with 9 nucleotides matching TRBD1. The germline V gene encodes CDR1 ENHRY and CDR2 SYGVKD. This CDR3 region has 15 residues. With 7 bases clipped from V and 6 bases from J, the junction kept 10 bases outside the gene matches.

This clone was observed a single time. The chain links TRBV9 to TRBJ2-7; either TRBD1 or TRBD2 may fit D (6 bases each). The CDR3 runs to 16 residues. Between the trimmed V and J ends, which lost 4 bases and 6 bases, there was a span of 23 bases. Germline V gene data show CDR1 as SGDLS and CDR2 as YYNGEE. The CDR3 is CASSPLGGPSAPEQYF. For the CDR3, the DNA is TGTGCCAGCAGCCCCCTCGGGGGCCCCTCGGCGCCCGAGCAGTACTTC.

The V call is TRBV28, the J call TRBJ2-7, with 9 positions matching TRBD2. CDR3 length: 20 amino acids. Germline CDR1 is MDHEN and CDR2 is SYDVKM. V gave up 2 bases and J gave up 5 bases; unmatched junction bases: 22. The CDR3 sequence is CASSLPAPFGQREAMDEQYF. The CDR3 DNA sequence: TGTGCCAGCAGTTTACCCGCCCCATTTGGTCAGCGGGAGGCAATGGACGAGCAGTACTTC.

The J gene is TRBJ1-2, the V gene TRBV18, with TRBD1 matching over 10 bases. The germline gives CDR1 KGHSH, CDR2 LQKENI. Germline trimming cut 0 bases from V and 1 base from J; bases unmatched to any gene: 8. The CDR3 is made up of 18 amino acids. CDR3 loop: CASSPPPGQGPINYGYTF. The CDR3 coding sequence is TGTGCCAGCTCACCACCTCCGGGACAGGGGCCGATTAACTATGGCTACACCTTC.

The V and J genes are TRBV6-1 and TRBJ1-4; unclear D gene. The CDR3 runs 11 residues. Germline V gene data show CDR1 as MNHNS and CDR2 as SASEGT. The germline V and J ends were trimmed by 7 bases and 7 bases, with 7 bases remaining between them. CDR3 residues: CASTLSEKLFF. CDR3 DNA sequence: TGTGCCAGCACCCTCAGTGAAAAACTGTTTTTT.

This clone was seen only once. The chain has TRBV11-2 and TRBJ1-2; possibly TRBD1 for D (5 bases). The CDR3 covers 15 residues. The V and J ends lost 1 base and 3 bases respectively, with 12 bases between them. Germline-derived CDR1 and CDR2 are SGHAT and FQNNGV. CDR3 residues: CASSLVYGADYGYTF. The CDR3 DNA is TGTGCCAGCAGCTTAGTGTATGGGGCAGACTATGGCTACACCTTC. Based on the CDR3 plus reference TRBV11-2 and TRBJ1-2, the full variable domain is EAGVAQSPRYKIIEKRQSVAFWCNPISGHATLYWYQQILGQGPKLLIQFQNNGVVDDSQLPKDRFSAERLKGVDSTLKIQPAKLEDSAVYLCASSLVYGADYGYTFGSGTRLTVV.